This T cell receptor (beta chain) was identified in a study of T cells in Graves' hyperthyroidism and ophthalmopathy. Trimming shortened V by 7 bases and J by 7 bases, and 14 bases separated the two germline ends. The CDR3 extends over 13 amino acids. Germline V gene sequence: CDR1 MNHNS, CDR2 SASEGT. There were TCR beta CDR3 regions amplified from RNA transcripts. First-round RT-PCR targeting the TCR CDR3 was performed with the HTBI primer set. TCRdb reanalysed the multiplex PCR reads using MiXCR and keeps one entry per CDR3 protein. The sample yields some 490,000 distinct CDR3 sequences, less than 25% seen once. This clonotype was counted a few times.

This sequence originates from an older woman with Graves' ophthalmopathy. The sequenced sample was blood. V usage is TRBV6-1 and J usage is TRBJ1-5; D unresolved. The CDR3 loop reads CASTERMRQPQHF. The CDR3 DNA reads TGTGCCAGCACCGAACGAATGCGGCAGCCCCAGCATTTT.